This T cell receptor (beta chain) was captured by sequencing in a study of blood T cell repertoires in COVID-19. Study information: T cells, B-cell-depleted T cells, or PBMCs supplied cDNA or gDNA.

In the original analysis: Estimated nucleated cell counts came from reference gene primer amplification. Libraries were prepared by immunoSEQ multiplex PCR; TCRdb keeps only in-frame clonotypes and omits some of them. That table gives V, J and clone size, and the DNA gave D and trimming. The table records approximately 200,000 clones, about 80% of them present only once. The V end was cut by 4 bases, the J end by 5 bases, with 10 bases between. CDR1 is SGHTS, CDR2 YDEGEE, per germline. The CDR3 is 14 amino acids. The rearrangement links TRBV5-8 to TRBJ1-6; D not resolved. The receptor was isolated from a human donor with acute or convalescent COVID-19. The donor label of this sample is uncertain. Sequenced sample: peripheral blood. CDR3 in amino acids: CASSLRGDNSPLHF. CDR3 DNA sequence: TGTGCCAGCAGCCTCCGGGGAGATAATTCACCCCTCCACTTT.